The next 29 T cell receptor beta chains were all read from a single sample in a study of cytomegalovirus exposure and HLA in healthy donors (dated 2017 in TCRdb). Libraries were made using the immunoSEQ multiplex PCR assay. Not all clones reach the TCRdb copy of this immuneACCESS table, which keeps in-frame sequences only. Checked studies attribute under half of the gap to unresolved V genes and leave the rest unexplained. The sample table contains 55,000 to 70,000 clones; only one count was recorded for just under 95% of them. The top ten constitute under 2.5% of the sample. Material for sequencing was PBMCs. The receptors originated from a man younger than 35 in good health and CMV-seronegative.

This chain connects TRBV7-2 to TRBJ2-1; 8 bases agree with TRBD1. The junction had 8 bases not matched to a gene; V was cut back by 5 bases and J by 2 bases. Per germline, CDR1 SGHTA and CDR2 FQGNSA. This CDR3 is built from 16 residues. Written as DNA, the CDR3 is TGTGCCAGCAGCCCAGGGGGCGGGCGGACCTACAATGAGCAGTTCTTC. This encodes CASSPGGGRTYNEQFF.

This rearrangement joins TRBV19 to TRBJ1-5, with TRBD1 matching 9 bases. The length of the CDR3 is 14 residues. Germline V gene data show CDR1 as LNHDA and CDR2 as SQIVND (reference sequence). The J segment lost 6 bases and the V segment lost 7 bases, leaving 7 bases of the junction unmatched. The CDR3 sequence: CASTSGTGSQPQHF. The CDR3 DNA is TGTGCCAGTACCTCCGGGACAGGGAGTCAGCCCCAGCATTTT.

The rearrangement links TRBV7-2 to TRBJ1-1; D possibly corresponds to TRBD1 (5 bases). V lost 5 bases, J lost 7 bases, and 20 bases lay in between. The CDR3 sequence is 15 residues long. The germline V gene has CDR1 SGHTA and CDR2 FQGNSA. The DNA for the CDR3 is TGTGCCAGCAGCCCCCGGCGTGGCAGGGAGGGTGAAGCTTTCTTT. Translation: CASSPRRGREGEAFF. Together with reference TRBV7-2 and TRBJ1-1, the CDR3 gives the full variable domain: GAGVSQSPSNKVTEKGKDVELRCDPISGHTALYWYRQSLGQGLEFLIYFQGNSAPDKSGLPSDRFSAERTGGSVSTLTIQRTQQEDSAVYLCASSPRRGREGEAFFGQGTRLTVV.

CDR3 residues: CAWNGQPSSYEQYF. As DNA, the CDR3 is TGTGCCTGGAATGGTCAACCGAGCTCCTACGAGCAGTACTTC. The chain carries TRBV30 and TRBJ2-7; D gene ambiguous. Germline CDR1 reads GTSNPN; CDR2 reads SVGIG (reference sequence). The CDR3 is 14 residues long. V lost 4 bases to trimming and J lost 0 bases, with 13 bases between them.

The chain is built from TRBV7-2 and TRBJ1-3, with D possibly TRBD1 on 6 matching bases. The V gene's germline CDR1 is SGHTA and CDR2 FQGNSA. With 5 bases removed from V and 0 bases from J, the gap between germline ends came to 11 bases. CDR3 size: 15 residues. Written as DNA, the CDR3 is TGTGCCAGCAGCCCTACAGGGCTCTCTGGAAACACCATATATTTT. This gives the protein CASSPTGLSGNTIYF.

This rearrangement joins TRBV29-1 to TRBJ2-3; TRBD1 might be the D (5 bases). V gave up 3 bases and J gave up 0 bases, with 10 bases separating them. CDR3 length equals 14 residues. Per germline, CDR1 SQVTM and CDR2 ANQGSEA. CDR3 in DNA: TGCAGCGTTGATAGGGGCTTTAGCACAGATACGCAGTATTTT. It encodes CSVDRGFSTDTQYF.

V usage is TRBV9 and J usage is TRBJ1-1; TRBD1 is a possible D gene (6 bases). Deletions cut 4 bases from V and 5 bases from J, with 15 bases between. The CDR3 has 14 residues. Germline CDR1 reads SGDLS; CDR2 reads YYNGEE. The CDR3 spells CASSPHQGRTEAFF. The CDR3 bases are TGTGCCAGCAGCCCCCATCAGGGGCGGACTGAAGCTTTCTTT. Variable domain in full (rest from reference TRBV9 and TRBJ1-1): DSGVTQTPKHLITATGQRVTLRCSPRSGDLSVYWYQQSLDQGLQFLIQYYNGEERAKGNILERFSAQQFPDLHSELNLSSLELGDSALYFCASSPHQGRTEAFFGQGTRLTVV.

The chain employs TRBV5-1 and TRBJ1-2; tentatively, D is TRBD1 (5 bases). This CDR3 has 13 amino acids. Per the germline V gene, CDR1 is SGHRS and CDR2 is YFSETQ. The germline V and J ends were trimmed by 0 bases and 2 bases, with 5 bases remaining between them. The CDR3 DNA sequence: TGCGCCAGCAGCTTGGAGGGGAACTATGGCTACACCTTC. Amino acid sequence: CASSLEGNYGYTF.

V is TRBV4-2 and J is TRBJ2-7, with a weak D call TRBD1 (6 bases). Between the trimmed V and J ends, which lost 3 bases and 5 bases, there was a span of 14 bases. CDR3 size: 14 residues. From germline, CDR1 is LGHNA and CDR2 YNFKEQ. CDR3 nucleotides: TGTGCCAGCAGCCAGGACACAGGGTTCGACGAGCAGTACTTC. Its translation is CASSQDTGFDEQYF.

This sequence joins TRBV25-1 and TRBJ2-1; 15 bases line up with TRBD2. V lost 4 bases to trimming and J lost 0 bases; unmatched junction nucleotides: 1. Germline values: CDR1 MGHDK, CDR2 SYGVNS. CDR3 length: 17 amino acids. Written as DNA, the CDR3 is TGTGCCAGCAGTGGGGGACTAGCGGGGGGCTCCTACAATGAGCAGTTCTTC. This codes for CASSGGLAGGSYNEQFF.

This sequence joins TRBV5-1 and TRBJ2-2; D unresolved. V lost 7 bases, J lost 4 bases, and 14 bases lay in between. CDR1 and CDR2 (germline): SGHRS, YFSETQ. The CDR3 loop spans 14 amino acids. CDR3 DNA: TGCGCCAGCCGTATCTCAGATACCACCGGGGAGCTGTTTTTT. Its translation is CASRISDTTGELFF.

The genes are TRBV12-5 and TRBJ2-7; TRBD2 agrees at 7 bases. Germline V gene sequence: CDR1 LGHNT, CDR2 FRNRAP. The CDR3 runs to 14 residues. Unmatched junction bases numbered 6, after V lost 1 base and J lost 6 bases. CDR3 amino acids: CASGLGAGVLEQYF. The CDR3 bases are TGTGCTAGTGGTTTGGGGGCGGGAGTTCTCGAGCAGTACTTC.

The chain employs TRBV6-5 and TRBJ1-3; D gene ambiguous. The CDR3 totals 14 residues. V shed 6 bases and J shed 0 bases, with 9 bases lying between them. CDR1 MNHEY and CDR2 SVGAGI come from the germline V gene. The CDR3 region is CASRPSDSGNTIYF. In nucleotides, the CDR3 is TGTGCCAGCAGACCCAGCGACTCTGGAAACACCATATATTTT.

V gene TRBV11-2 combines with J gene TRBJ2-2; D is unclear. Germline-derived CDR1 and CDR2 are SGHAT and FQNNGV. The CDR3 has 13 amino acids. Trimming cost V 5 bases and J 3 bases, with 7 bases left between them. CDR3 sequence reads: CASSPIYTGELFF. Written as DNA, the CDR3 is TGTGCCAGCAGCCCTATATACACCGGGGAGCTGTTTTTT.

V is TRBV5-1 and J is TRBJ2-5, with D tentatively TRBD2 (6 bases). Germline V CDR1 and CDR2: SGHRS, YFSETQ. The CDR3 has 15 residues. The germline V and J ends were trimmed by 0 bases and 2 bases, with 11 bases remaining between them. The CDR3 loop reads CASSLGGTPQETQYF. In DNA form, the CDR3 reads TGCGCCAGCAGCTTGGGCGGGACTCCTCAAGAGACCCAGTACTTC.

V is TRBV28 and J is TRBJ2-3; D is perhaps TRBD2 (5 bases). The V end was cut by 3 bases, the J end by 10 bases, with 11 bases between. CDR3 length equals 12 residues. CDR1 and CDR2 (germline): MDHEN, SYDVKM. In nucleotides, the CDR3 is TGTGCCAGCAGTTTTGGTCCCGGGGCGCAGTATTTT. Its translation is CASSFGPGAQYF.

This chain connects TRBV5-1 to TRBJ2-7, with 12 bases lining up with TRBD2. The CDR3 runs to 17 residues. Trimming removed 4 bases from V and 2 bases from J; junction bases left unmatched: 10. Germline CDR1 reads SGHRS; CDR2 reads YFSETQ. The CDR3 loop is CASSLLAGGPRAYEQYF. The CDR3 DNA follows: TGCGCCAGCAGCCTCCTAGCGGGAGGGCCTCGCGCCTACGAGCAGTACTTC.

As DNA, the CDR3 is TGTGCCACCCAACCGGGACAGGGAACTGAAGCTTTCTTT. Encoded protein: CATQPGQGTEAFF. The gene calls are TRBV6-6 and TRBJ1-1; 9 nucleotides agree with TRBD1. Germline loops: CDR1 MNHNY, CDR2 SVGAGI (reference sequence). Trimming cost V 10 bases and J 5 bases; bases outside gene matches: 8. There are 13 residues in the CDR3.

The V gene is TRBV6-5, the J gene TRBJ1-2, with D maybe TRBD1 (5 bases). Germline CDR1 and CDR2: MNHEY and SVGAGI. CDR3 length: 13 residues. Trimming took 10 bases from V and 8 from J, leaving 20 bases between them. This chain's CDR3 is CATARAGQGGYTF. The CDR3 region has the DNA TGTGCCACTGCCAGGGCGGGGCAAGGCGGCTACACCTTC.

The gene calls are TRBV14 and TRBJ2-4; 7 bases agree with TRBD1. This CDR3 is 20 amino acids long. The germline V gene has CDR1 SGHDN and CDR2 FVKESK. V gave up 0 bases and J gave up 2 bases; unmatched junction bases: 16. This CDR3 reads CASSQEGVDRQGRPKNIQYF. For the CDR3, the DNA is TGTGCCAGCAGCCAAGAAGGGGTGGATAGACAGGGTCGTCCCAAAAACATTCAGTACTTC.

J is TRBJ2-1 and V is TRBV7-6, with D unresolved. The germline gives CDR1 SGHVS, CDR2 FNYEAQ. Trimming shortened V by 6 bases and J by 8 bases, and 20 bases separated the two germline ends. This CDR3 is built from 15 residues. CDR3 nucleotide sequence: TGTGCCAGCAGTCCCCGGCCAGGTTTACCTGATGAGCAGTTCTTC. Protein product: CASSPRPGLPDEQFF.

V and J are TRBV10-3 and TRBJ2-7; D may be TRBD2 (6 bases). The germline V and J ends were trimmed by 8 bases and 0 bases, with 8 bases remaining between them. The CDR3 covers 12 residues. The V gene's germline CDR1 is ENHRY and CDR2 SYGVKD. The CDR3: CAIGSGSYEQYF. The CDR3 nucleotides read TGTGCCATCGGTAGCGGCTCCTACGAGCAGTACTTC.

This chain uses TRBV27 with TRBJ1-3; D gene unclear. V was trimmed by 7 bases and J by 1 base, leaving 8 bases between them. The CDR3 has 13 residues. From germline, CDR1 is MNHEY and CDR2 SMNVEV (reference sequence). The CDR3 nucleotides are TGTGCCAGCAAAATGTCGTCTGGAAACACCATATATTTT. Protein sequence: CASKMSSGNTIYF.

This chain uses TRBV6-4 with TRBJ2-1, with 8 bases that match TRBD2. Germline loops: CDR1 MRHNA, CDR2 SNTAGT. The V and J ends lost 0 bases and 8 bases, in that order; junction bases with no gene match: 12. This CDR3 contains 17 residues. In DNA, the CDR3 is TGTGCCAGCAGTGACTCGAAGGTCGGGAGGGCCGTGGATGAGCAGTTCTTC. It is translated as CASSDSKVGRAVDEQFF.

This chain connects TRBV6-1 to TRBJ2-7; TRBD1 might be the D (5 bases). The CDR3 runs to 15 residues. With 4 bases removed from V and 3 bases from J, the gap between germline ends came to 16 bases. CDR1 is MNHNS and CDR2 is SASEGT in the germline V gene. In DNA form, the CDR3 reads TGTGCCAGCAGTGTCTTCAGGGCCCAAAGCTACGAGCAGTACTTC. Residues: CASSVFRAQSYEQYF.

The V gene is TRBV5-5, the J gene TRBJ2-7; D perhaps matches TRBD1 (6 bases). The germline V and J ends were trimmed by 5 bases and 2 bases, with 14 bases remaining between them. The CDR3 consists of 14 residues. From germline, CDR1 is SGHKS and CDR2 YYEKEE (reference sequence). The CDR3 protein is CASSPGDNAYEQYF. DNA of the CDR3: TGTGCCAGCAGTCCAGGGGATAACGCCTACGAGCAGTACTTC.

The J gene is TRBJ2-3, the V gene TRBV5-1; 8 bases align to TRBD2. Losses at the gene ends were 1 base for V and 0 bases for J; bases not matched to a gene: 7. This CDR3 has 17 amino acids. The germline V gene encodes CDR1 SGHRS and CDR2 YFSETQ. CDR3 bases: TGCGCCAGCAGCTTGTTGCCCGCTAGCGGGAGCACAGATACGCAGTATTTT. Translation: CASSLLPASGSTDTQYF.

The chain carries TRBV6-5 and TRBJ2-5; TRBD2 agrees at 10 bases. Germline V gene sequence: CDR1 MNHEY, CDR2 SVGAGI. With V trimmed by 6 bases and J by 7 bases, 11 bases remained unmatched. This CDR3 region has 15 residues. The CDR3 loop reads CASSPTRVAGGTQYF. The CDR3 DNA reads as TGTGCCAGCAGCCCGACTAGGGTAGCGGGAGGGACCCAGTACTTC.

The rearrangement joins TRBV6-6 to TRBJ1-4; D possibly corresponds to TRBD1 (6 bases). Germline V gene sequence: CDR1 MNHNY, CDR2 SVGAGI (reference sequence). The ends were cut back, 0 bases at V and 13 bases at J, with 18 bases in the middle. This CDR3 comprises 15 residues. This CDR3 reads CASSYSALNRGGLFF. Written as DNA, the CDR3 is TGTGCCAGCAGTTACTCGGCGCTGAACCGAGGGGGACTGTTTTTT.